The T cell receptor beta chain under discussion was sequenced for a study of cytomegalovirus exposure and HLA in healthy donors (dated by TCRdb to the late 2010s). General notes on the study: An earlier analysis of 587 of the donors reported 250 to 350 Gb of sequence data and 117 million unique TCR beta sequences obtained from about 180 million T cells. Roughly five DR-DQ haplotypes were handled as single units for association and clustering, since linkage in the cohort was strong. Both class I and class II loci were covered by HLA typing, at four-digit resolution. A later genetic analysis took genome-wide SNP genotypes for about three fifths of the 666 donors and used that subset as a discovery cohort. Among some 400 genotyped donors of the cohort, an average of about 240,000 unique TCR beta nucleotide sequences were sequenced per donor, about a sixth of them non-productive. An earlier analysis of approximately 580 of the donors used high-throughput TCR beta sequencing to judge whether each TCR beta V gene segment behaved as functional or pseudogenic. The genetic ancestry cluster associated with self-reported Caucasian donors included around four fifths of the roughly 360 genotyped donors. In a later analysis, previously published TCR beta repertoires from roughly 710 donors were re-analyzed and high-resolution HLA genotyping was added so that TCR occurrence patterns could be studied. Donor age, sex, ethnicity and CMV serostatus were compiled together with the repertoire data. Typing coverage differed by locus: A, B, C, DRB1 and DQB1 were typed in roughly 629-630 donors, DQA1 in 522, DPA1 in 600 to 610, and DPB1 in 472. An early release that covered more than 550 HLA-typed donors contained about 290 gigabases of sequencing data and tens of millions of unique TCR sequences. The study used immunosequencing to profile the T cell repertoires of under 700 subjects and linked those repertoires to cytomegalovirus serostatus. The study aimed to test whether signatures of past pathogen exposure could be identified by cataloging public T cell receptors. Every repertoire in the discovery cohort had been generated on one and the same sequencing platform. The later analysis used no new phenotypic data to find candidate immune exposures, relying instead on TCR beta sequences and their occurrence across donors. High-throughput TCR immunosequencing, statistical association of individual TCRs with disease status, and machine learning were combined to predict cytomegalovirus infection status. In addition to the first cohort of roughly 700 subjects, a separate validation cohort of 130 or so different subjects was used.

V loses 7 bases, J loses 5 bases, and the germline ends lie 11 bases apart. The germline V gene supplies CDR1 SQVTM and CDR2 ANQGSEA. From the cysteine through the phenylalanine, the CDR3 covers 11 amino acids. The kept DNA is CDR3 alone, 33 bases in frame from the first base. The investigation overall reported the following: Correlated functional status among segregating V segments might be attributable to linkage disequilibrium, but an unknown experimental factor could not be ruled out. Presence/absence analyses assumed roughly uniform sequencing depth across donors, an assumption that may not hold. In vitro tests confirmed that three of the cytomegalovirus-associated TCR beta chains recognize cytomegalovirus antigens. An association between a missense DCLRE1C variant and V-gene and J-gene trimming of TCR beta chains was found in a later genetic analysis and replicated in an independent cohort. It was suggested by the authors that the approach could potentially be generalized to other disease states and immunological phenotypes. Most TCR sequences were observed very rarely across donors, whereas some public TCRs were present in many individuals. A further reported finding was that TCR beta sequences accurately predicted the HLA-A and HLA-B alleles for most subjects in the first cohort. When HLA alleles, especially DR and DQ, strongly co-occurred, TCR associations were difficult to assign to individual alleles. Most CMV-associated TCR beta chains appeared to be HLA-restricted in a later analysis, and the HLA associations seemed to be driven largely by CMV exposure. At a false discovery rate of 0.05, a later analysis linked around 15,000 TCR beta sequences to specific HLA alleles. A cluster of highly shared sequence variants was judged likely to represent a technical artifact of the sequencing pipeline. A later analysis found that HLA-associated TCR beta chains were more clonally expanded and had lower generation probabilities than equally common non-associated chains. In this cohort, only TCR beta chains were sequenced, and detectable features were limited by the absence of alpha or paired-chain data. In an earlier analysis of roughly 560 of the donors, most TCR beta V segments were observed in productive rearrangements about 90% or about 30% of the time, broadly matching IMGT annotations. Several of the top co-occurrence clusters appeared to be linked to parvovirus B19, influenza, CMV and Epstein-Barr virus, according to a later analysis. Because counts were too low, more than 15 rarely observed V segments, including chromosome 9 orphons, were left out of the earlier analysis of some 640 of the donors. The study listed approximately 150 TCR beta chains as associated with cytomegalovirus. In both the original and validation cohorts, the classifier was reported to diagnose cytomegalovirus status with high specificity and sensitivity. CMV serostatus was the only immune exposure information available for the cohort. Some IMGT-functional V segments, including TRBV6-2 and TRBV6-3, could not be distinguished by the 87-base-pair reads and were therefore excluded. In a later genetic analysis, fewer N-insertions in productive TCRs were reported among donors in an Asian-associated ancestry cluster than the approximately 670-donor mean. A later analysis found that TCR association rates varied across HLA loci, with DRB1 alleles showing the most associated TCRs and HLA-C alleles the fewest. Because some donors lacked HLA typing at each locus, the association tests relied only on the typed subset.

Libraries came from the immunoSEQ multiplex PCR assay. For the multiplex PCR, a mixture combining 60 forward primers for TCR Vbeta segments and 13 reverse primers for TCR Jbeta segments was used. The CDR3 region of rearranged TCR beta genes was amplified from genomic DNA with a multiplex PCR assay. On the Illumina HiSeq System, the amplified TCR beta libraries were sequenced as 87-base-pair reads. As for the authors' bioinformatics: A later analysis counted approximately 76 million unique TCR beta chains across the 600 to 850 repertoires, and roughly 10 million of these chains were shared by at least two donors. To remove PCR and sequencing errors, raw reads were error-corrected and collapsed into unique sequences using a nearest-neighbor algorithm that merged closely related sequences. Alignment of CDR3 sequences to IMGT reference sequences was used to assign V, D and J gene segments. For a sequence to be retained, a match of at least six nucleotides was required to both a V gene segment and a J gene segment. A rearrangement was called productive if the CDR3 had no stop codons and remained in frame with V and J, and every other rearrangement was called non-productive. CDR3 was defined by IMGT convention, running from the second conserved V-encoded cysteine to the conserved J-encoded phenylalanine. The earlier analysis of some 580 of the donors excluded any sequence lacking an unambiguous match to a single V gene segment. An earlier analysis of several hundred of the donors classified V segments as functional when productive rearrangements were above 56.7% and as segregating when the standard deviation between donors was above 5%. A statistical classification framework was developed to diagnose cytomegalovirus status using the catalog of TCR beta chain sequences. In a later analysis, V and J genes were assigned by comparing TCR nucleotide sequences against IMGT/GENE-DB human TR gene sequences. A later analysis assigned CDR3 sequences and most-parsimonious VDJ recombination scenarios with the TCRdist pipeline. In a later analysis, each TCR beta chain was defined by its CDR3 amino acid sequence together with its V-gene family, and reads without a unique V-gene family were excluded. In a later analysis, fewer than 600 highly shared, low-generation-probability nucleotide sequences were removed to address suspected cross-contamination and a sequencing artifact. In a later analysis, a clonal expansion index for each public chain was calculated from normalized within-repertoire ranks of inferred template counts. In a later analysis, generation probabilities were computed with a VDJ recombination model fitted to out-of-frame rearrangements, and the resulting probabilities were checked against IGoR. In a later analysis, TCR-TCR, TCR-HLA and TCR-CMV co-occurrence was scored with hypergeometric tests, and a repertoire-size bias correction was applied to TCR pairs. False discovery rates were estimated in a later analysis by permuting HLA or CMV assignments 20 times. In a later analysis, co-occurring TCRs were grouped using DBSCAN, with TCRdist sequence similarity added in when clustering inside HLA-allele-positive subsets. Co-occurrence clustering excluded repertoires with fewer than 30,000 or more than 120,000 public chains, plus five with anomalous nucleotide sharing. Not all clones reach the TCRdb copy of this immuneACCESS table, which keeps in-frame sequences only. Checked studies attribute under half of the gap to unresolved V genes and leave the rest unexplained. V, J and clone size are those of that table, while D and trimming were read from the DNA. Across this sample there are fewer than 85,000 clones, with 75% to 85% seen only once. Approximately 17% of the sample lies in the top ten.

The cohort consisted of some 670 healthy bone marrow donors. All cohort members were sampled while nominally healthy, although unrecorded immune exposures were likely present. The donor tested CMV seropositive, placing the donor among the 289 seropositive members of the cohort. A peripheral blood sample was provided by each donor, and peripheral blood mononuclear cells were used for TCR beta sequencing. Genomic DNA extraction from the blood cell samples was performed with the Qiagen DNeasy Blood Extraction Kit. Regarding this clone: Its antigen target is currently unknown. The input lacks base qualities; no much larger clone sits a single base away.

The clonotype originates from a man aged 70 or older in good health and CMV-seropositive. Sequenced: PBMCs. This chain joins TRBV29-1 to TRBJ2-5, with an unclear D gene assignment. The CDR3 corresponds to CSALQWETQYF. The sequence in DNA is TGCAGCGCCCTCCAGTGGGAGACCCAGTACTTC.